This TCR beta chain was obtained from a study of technical replicates of blood from a handful of donors. Data came from immunoSEQ multiplex PCR; TCRdb stores just in-frame clones and leaves some out. The sample lists some 85,000 clones; about 93% were seen once. Input material: T cells isolated from PBMCs. The TCR sequence derives from a human donor in good health.

This CDR3 reads CASSFSGDYEQYF. CDR3 DNA sequence: TGTGCCAGCAGTTTTAGCGGAGACTACGAGCAGTACTTC. The J gene is TRBJ2-7, the V gene TRBV27, with TRBD2 as a possible D gene (6 bases). This CDR3 has 13 amino acids. V lost 3 bases and J 3 bases, leaving 9 bases between the germline ends. In germline, CDR1 is MNHEY, CDR2 SMNVEV (reference sequence).